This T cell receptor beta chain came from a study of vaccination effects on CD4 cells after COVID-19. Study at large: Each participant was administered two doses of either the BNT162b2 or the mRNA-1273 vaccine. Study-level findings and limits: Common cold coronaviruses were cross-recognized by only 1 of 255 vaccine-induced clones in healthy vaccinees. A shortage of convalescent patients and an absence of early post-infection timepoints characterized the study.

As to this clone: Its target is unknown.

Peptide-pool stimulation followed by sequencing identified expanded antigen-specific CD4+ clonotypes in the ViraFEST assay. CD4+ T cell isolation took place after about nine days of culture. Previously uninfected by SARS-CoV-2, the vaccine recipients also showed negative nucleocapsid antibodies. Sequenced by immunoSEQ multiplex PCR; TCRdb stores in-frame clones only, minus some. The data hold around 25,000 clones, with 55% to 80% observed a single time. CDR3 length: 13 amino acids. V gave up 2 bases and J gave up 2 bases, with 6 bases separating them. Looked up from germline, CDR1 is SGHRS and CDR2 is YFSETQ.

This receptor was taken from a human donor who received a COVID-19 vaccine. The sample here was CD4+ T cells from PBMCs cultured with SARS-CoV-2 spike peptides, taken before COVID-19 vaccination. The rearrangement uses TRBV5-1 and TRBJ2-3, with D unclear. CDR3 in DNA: TGCGCCAGCAGCTTCCAAATCACAGATACGCAGTATTTT. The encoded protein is CASSFQITDTQYF. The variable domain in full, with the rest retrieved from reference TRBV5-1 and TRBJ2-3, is KAGVTQTPRYLIKTRGQQVTLSCSPISGHRSVSWYQQTPGQGLQFLFEYFSETQRNKGNFPGRFSGRQFSNSRSEMNVSTLELGDSALYLCASSFQITDTQYFGPGTRLTVL.